In this sample, the clone carrying this T cell receptor beta chain turned up many times. The antigen remains undetermined. These data come from a study of metastatic and nonmetastatic thyroid tumors. Study at large: Malignant and benign thyroid patients had repertoires compared in peripheral blood and tumor or nodule tissue. Findings and caveats of the study: Reported TCR beta diversity, measured in blood and tumor, was significantly higher for malignant thyroid tumors than for benign nodules.

TCRdb reanalyzed the PCR reads with MiXCR. The repertoire has about 33,000 clones, over 15% of them found once; the top ten carry 9.5% to 15%. All patients reached thyroid surgery having received no treatment beforehand. The sample comprised blood. The receptor's source is a male donor with papillary thyroid cancer or a benign thyroid nodule (not recorded which). Some clones in this sample may be carry-over from other donors' samples.

CDR3 amino acids: CASSQDRGHYYGYTF. The CDR3 DNA is TGCGCCAGCAGCCAAGATAGAGGGCACTACTATGGCTACACCTTC. This chain links TRBV4-3 with TRBJ1-2; D is uncertain. Looked up from germline, CDR1 is LGHNA and CDR2 is YSLEER. CDR3 size: 15 residues. Trimming cost V 0 bases and J 3 bases, with 11 bases left between them.